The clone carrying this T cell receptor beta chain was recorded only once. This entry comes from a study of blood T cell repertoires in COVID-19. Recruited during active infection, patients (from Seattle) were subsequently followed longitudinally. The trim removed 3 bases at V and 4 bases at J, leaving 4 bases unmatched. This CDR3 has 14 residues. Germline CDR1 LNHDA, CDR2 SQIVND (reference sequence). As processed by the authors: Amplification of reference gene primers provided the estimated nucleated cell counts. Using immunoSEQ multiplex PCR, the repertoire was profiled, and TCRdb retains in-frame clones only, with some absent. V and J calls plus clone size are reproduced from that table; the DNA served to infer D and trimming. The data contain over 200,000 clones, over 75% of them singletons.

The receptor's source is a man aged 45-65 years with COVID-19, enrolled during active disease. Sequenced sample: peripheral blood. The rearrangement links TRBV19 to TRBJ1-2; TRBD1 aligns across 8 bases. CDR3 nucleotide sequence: TGTGCCAGTAGTATCCAGGGGGCCGTCTATGGCTACACCTTC. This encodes CASSIQGAVYGYTF.